Detailed here is one TCR beta chain. The data stem from a study of shared T cell receptors in the human thymus. Only in-frame clones appear in the TCRdb table, and some are missing; sequencing was by immunoSEQ multiplex PCR. The table lists about 380,000 clones, just under 95% of them singletons. Germline assignment: CDR1 PRHDT and CDR2 FYEKMQ (reference sequence). The junction had 7 bases not matched to a gene; V was cut back by 3 bases and J by 4 bases. The length of the CDR3 is 16 residues. Source material: thymocytes. The TCR originated in a human donor. This rearrangement joins TRBV13 to TRBJ2-3; 10 bases are shared with TRBD2. In DNA form, the CDR3 reads TGTGCCAGCAGCTTCCACAGCGGGAGGGCCCCAGATACGCAGTATTTT. This codes for CASSFHSGRAPDTQYF.